This T cell receptor beta chain was recovered during a study of T cell responses to AZD1222 COVID-19 vaccine. Study-wide points: Unmutated variant regions are reportedly the target of nearly half of TCRs that are spike-specific. CD4 TCRs associated with vaccination spanned spike, dominating at 160-218 and 743-854.

In this sample, this clone turned up once. Its antigen is still unknown. The repertoire was sequenced with immunoSEQ multiplex PCR; TCRdb's copy has only in-frame clones and lacks some. The sample includes 200,000 or so clones, about 94% of them seen just once. Germline V gives CDR1 SGHDN, CDR2 FVKESK. Trimming shortened V by 0 bases and J by 1 base, and 13 bases separated the two germline ends. CDR3 length: 16 residues. The analysis combined second doses at about 4 or about 12 weeks. The TCR comes from an adult who received the AZD1222 COVID-19 vaccine. The chain recombines TRBV14 with TRBJ2-7; tentative D call: TRBD1 (6 bases). The specimen was peripheral blood, collected 28 days after the second AZD1222 dose. CDR3: CASSQDRGSVSYEQYF. CDR3 in DNA: TGTGCCAGCAGCCAAGACAGGGGCTCGGTATCCTACGAGCAGTACTTC.